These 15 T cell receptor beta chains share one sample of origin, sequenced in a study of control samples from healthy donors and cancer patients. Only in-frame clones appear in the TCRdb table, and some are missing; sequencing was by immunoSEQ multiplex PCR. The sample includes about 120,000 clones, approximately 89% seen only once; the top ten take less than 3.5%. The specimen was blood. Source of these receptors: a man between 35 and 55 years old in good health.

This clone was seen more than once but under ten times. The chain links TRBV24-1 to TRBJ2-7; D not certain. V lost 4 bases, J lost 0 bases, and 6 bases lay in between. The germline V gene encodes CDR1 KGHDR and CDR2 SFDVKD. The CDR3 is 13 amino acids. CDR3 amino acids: CATSDLISYEQYF. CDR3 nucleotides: TGTGCCACCAGTGACTTGATCTCCTACGAGCAGTACTTC.

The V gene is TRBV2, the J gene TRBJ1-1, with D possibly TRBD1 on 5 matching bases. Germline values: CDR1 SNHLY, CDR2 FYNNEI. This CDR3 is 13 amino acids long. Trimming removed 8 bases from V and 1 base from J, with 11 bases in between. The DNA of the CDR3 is TGTGCCAGCCTCCCGGACAAGAACACTGAAGCTTTCTTT. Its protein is CASLPDKNTEAFF. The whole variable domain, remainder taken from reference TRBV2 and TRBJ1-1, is EPEVTQTPSHQVTQMGQEVILRCVPISNHLYFYWYRQILGQKVEFLVSFYNNEISEKSEIFDDQFSVERPDGSNFTLKIRSTKLEDSAMYFCASLPDKNTEAFFGQGTRLTVV.

The CDR3 DNA is TGTGCCAGTAGTCAGGTCAACTCCTACGAGCAGTACTTC. Amino acid sequence: CASSQVNSYEQYF. The chain couples TRBV19 to TRBJ2-7; D remains ambiguous. This CDR3 region has 13 residues. Trimming stripped 5 bases from V and 0 bases from J, with 8 bases between. Germline loops: CDR1 LNHDA, CDR2 SQIVND (reference sequence).

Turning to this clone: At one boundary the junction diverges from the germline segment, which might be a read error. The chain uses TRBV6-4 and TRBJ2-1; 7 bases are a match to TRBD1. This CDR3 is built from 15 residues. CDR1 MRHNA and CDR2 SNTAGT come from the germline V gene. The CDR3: CASSERGRSYSEQFF. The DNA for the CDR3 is TGTGCCAGCAGTGAAAGGGGGCGTAGCTACAGTGAGCAGTTCTTC.

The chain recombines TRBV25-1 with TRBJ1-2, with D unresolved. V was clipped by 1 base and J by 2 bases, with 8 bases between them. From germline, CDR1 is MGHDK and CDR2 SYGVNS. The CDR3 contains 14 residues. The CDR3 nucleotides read TGTGCCAGCAGTGAATTCGAGGCCAACTATGGCTACACCTTC. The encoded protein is CASSEFEANYGYTF.

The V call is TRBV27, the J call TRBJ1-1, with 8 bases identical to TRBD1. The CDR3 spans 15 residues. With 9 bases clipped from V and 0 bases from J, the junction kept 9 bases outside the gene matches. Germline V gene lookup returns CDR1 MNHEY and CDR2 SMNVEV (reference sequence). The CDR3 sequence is CASPPGQEMNTEAFF. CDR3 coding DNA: TGTGCCAGTCCTCCGGGACAGGAAATGAACACTGAAGCTTTCTTT.

The CDR3 loop is CASSLTGQPQHF. CDR3 bases: TGTGCCAGCAGTTTAACGGGTCAGCCCCAGCATTTT. The chain links TRBV27 to TRBJ1-5; D is uncertain. This CDR3 has 12 amino acids. CDR1 is MNHEY, CDR2 SMNVEV, per germline (reference sequence). The germline V and J ends were trimmed by 2 bases and 6 bases, with 5 bases remaining between them.

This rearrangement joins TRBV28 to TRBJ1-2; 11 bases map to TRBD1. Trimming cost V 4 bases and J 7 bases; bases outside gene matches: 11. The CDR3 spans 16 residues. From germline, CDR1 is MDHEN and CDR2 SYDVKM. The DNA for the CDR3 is TGTGCCAGCAGTTCGTTTCTGCTCGGGACAGGGGGTGGCTACACCTTC. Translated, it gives CASSSFLLGTGGGYTF.

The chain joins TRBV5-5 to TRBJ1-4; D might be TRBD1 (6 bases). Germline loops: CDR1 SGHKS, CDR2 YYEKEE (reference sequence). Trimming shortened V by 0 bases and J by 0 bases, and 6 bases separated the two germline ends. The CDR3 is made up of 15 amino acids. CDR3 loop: CASSLEGATNEKLFF. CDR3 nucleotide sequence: TGTGCCAGCAGCTTGGAGGGGGCAACTAATGAAAAACTGTTTTTT.

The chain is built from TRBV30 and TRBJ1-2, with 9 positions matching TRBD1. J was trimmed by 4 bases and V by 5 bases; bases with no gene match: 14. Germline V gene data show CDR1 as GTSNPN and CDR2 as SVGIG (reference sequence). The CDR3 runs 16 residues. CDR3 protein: CAWGSLHRGRSYGYTF. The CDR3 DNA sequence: TGTGCCTGGGGTAGCCTACACAGGGGGCGCAGCTATGGCTACACCTTC.

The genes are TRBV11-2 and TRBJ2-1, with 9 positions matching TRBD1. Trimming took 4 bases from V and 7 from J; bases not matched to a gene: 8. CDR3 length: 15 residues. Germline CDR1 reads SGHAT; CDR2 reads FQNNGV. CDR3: CASSWGQGEMNEQFF. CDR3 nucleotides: TGTGCCAGCAGCTGGGGACAGGGTGAAATGAATGAGCAGTTCTTC.

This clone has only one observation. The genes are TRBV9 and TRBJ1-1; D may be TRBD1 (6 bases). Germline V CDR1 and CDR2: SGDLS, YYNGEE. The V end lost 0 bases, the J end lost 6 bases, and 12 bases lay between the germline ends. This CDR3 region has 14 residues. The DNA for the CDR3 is TGTGCCAGCAGCGTAGGGCAGAGGGGGGCTGAAGCTTTCTTT. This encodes CASSVGQRGAEAFF.

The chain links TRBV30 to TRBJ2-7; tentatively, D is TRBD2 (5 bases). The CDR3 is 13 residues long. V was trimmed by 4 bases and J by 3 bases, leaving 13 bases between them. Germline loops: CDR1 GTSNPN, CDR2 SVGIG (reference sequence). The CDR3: CAWTAVTHYEQYF. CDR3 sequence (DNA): TGTGCCTGGACAGCGGTGACACACTACGAGCAGTACTTC.

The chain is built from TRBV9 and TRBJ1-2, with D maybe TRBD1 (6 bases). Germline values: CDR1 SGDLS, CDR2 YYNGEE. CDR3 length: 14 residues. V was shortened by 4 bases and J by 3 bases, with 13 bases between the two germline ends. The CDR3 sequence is CASSPWTDHYGYTF. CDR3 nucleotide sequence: TGTGCCAGCAGCCCTTGGACAGACCACTATGGCTACACCTTC.

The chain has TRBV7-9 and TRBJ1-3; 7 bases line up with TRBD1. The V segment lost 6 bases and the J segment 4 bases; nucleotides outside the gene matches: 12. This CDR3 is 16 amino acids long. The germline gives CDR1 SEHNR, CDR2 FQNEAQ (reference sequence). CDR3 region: CASRTGSNLYGNTIYF. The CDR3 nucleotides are TGTGCCAGCAGGACAGGGAGTAATTTGTACGGAAACACCATATATTTT.